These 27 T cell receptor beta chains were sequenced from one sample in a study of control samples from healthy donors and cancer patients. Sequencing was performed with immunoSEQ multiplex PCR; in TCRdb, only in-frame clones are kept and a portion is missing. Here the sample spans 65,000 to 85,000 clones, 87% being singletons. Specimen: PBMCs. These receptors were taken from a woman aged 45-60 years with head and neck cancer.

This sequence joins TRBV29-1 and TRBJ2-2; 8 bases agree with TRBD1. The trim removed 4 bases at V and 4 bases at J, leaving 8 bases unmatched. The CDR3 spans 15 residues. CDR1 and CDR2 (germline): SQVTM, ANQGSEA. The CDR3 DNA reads TGCAGCGTTGTTACCTCAGGGGGCGTCACCGGGGAGCTGTTTTTT. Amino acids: CSVVTSGGVTGELFF.

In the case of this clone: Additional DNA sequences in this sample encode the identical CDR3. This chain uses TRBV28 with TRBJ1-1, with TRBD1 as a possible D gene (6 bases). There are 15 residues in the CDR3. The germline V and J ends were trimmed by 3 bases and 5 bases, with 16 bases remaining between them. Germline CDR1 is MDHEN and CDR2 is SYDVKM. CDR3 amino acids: CASSFFLGARTEAFF. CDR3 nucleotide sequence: TGTGCCAGCAGTTTCTTTCTGGGGGCGAGGACTGAAGCTTTCTTT.

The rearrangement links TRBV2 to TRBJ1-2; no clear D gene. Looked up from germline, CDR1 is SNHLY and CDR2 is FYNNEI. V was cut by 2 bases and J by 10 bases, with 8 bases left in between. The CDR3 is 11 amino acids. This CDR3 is CASSESVTYTF. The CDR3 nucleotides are TGTGCCAGCAGTGAAAGCGTAACCTACACCTTC.

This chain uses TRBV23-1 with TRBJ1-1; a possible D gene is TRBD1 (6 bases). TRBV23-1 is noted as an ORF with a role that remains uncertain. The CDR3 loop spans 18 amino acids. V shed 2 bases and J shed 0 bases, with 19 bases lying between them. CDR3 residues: CASSQTQRRGPMNTEAFF. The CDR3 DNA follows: TGCGCCAGCAGTCAAACCCAGAGGCGGGGGCCCATGAACACTGAAGCTTTCTTT.

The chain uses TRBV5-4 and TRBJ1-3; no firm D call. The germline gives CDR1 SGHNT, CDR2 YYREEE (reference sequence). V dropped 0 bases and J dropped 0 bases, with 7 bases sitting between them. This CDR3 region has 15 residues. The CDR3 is CASSLGSGSGNTIYF. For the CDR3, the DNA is TGTGCCAGCAGCTTGGGTAGCGGCTCTGGAAACACCATATATTTT.

CDR3 sequence (DNA): TGTGCCAGCAGCTTAGGGACGGCGAACACCGGGGAGCTGTTTTTT. It specifies CASSLGTANTGELFF. The chain uses TRBV7-9 and TRBJ2-2; D gene ambiguous. Looked up from germline, CDR1 is SEHNR and CDR2 is FQNEAQ (reference sequence). CDR3 length equals 15 residues. V was clipped by 1 base and J by 0 bases, with 6 bases between them. The full variable domain, with the rest looked up from reference TRBV7-9 and TRBJ2-2, is DTGVSQNPRHKITKRGQNVTFRCDPISEHNRLYWYRQTLGQGPEFLTYFQNEAQLEKSRLLSDRFSAERPKGSFSTLEIQRTEQGDSAMYLCASSLGTANTGELFFGEGSRLTVL.

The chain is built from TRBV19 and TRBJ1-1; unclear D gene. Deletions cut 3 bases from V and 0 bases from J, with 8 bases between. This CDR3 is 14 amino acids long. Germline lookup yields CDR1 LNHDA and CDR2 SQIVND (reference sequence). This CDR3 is CASSMGSVNTEAFF. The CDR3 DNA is TGTGCCAGTAGTATGGGTTCTGTGAACACTGAAGCTTTCTTT.

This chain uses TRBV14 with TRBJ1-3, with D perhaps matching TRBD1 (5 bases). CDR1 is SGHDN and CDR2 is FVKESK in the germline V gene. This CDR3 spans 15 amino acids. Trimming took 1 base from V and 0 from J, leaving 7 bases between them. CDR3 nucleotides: TGTGCCAGCAGCCAAGTAAGGGGCTCTGGAAACACCATATATTTT. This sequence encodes CASSQVRGSGNTIYF.

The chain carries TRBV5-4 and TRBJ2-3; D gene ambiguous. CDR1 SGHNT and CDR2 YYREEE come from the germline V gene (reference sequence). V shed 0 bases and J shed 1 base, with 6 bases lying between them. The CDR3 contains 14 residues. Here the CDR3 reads CASSLEQRTDTQYF. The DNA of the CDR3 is TGTGCCAGCAGCTTGGAACAACGCACAGATACGCAGTATTTT.

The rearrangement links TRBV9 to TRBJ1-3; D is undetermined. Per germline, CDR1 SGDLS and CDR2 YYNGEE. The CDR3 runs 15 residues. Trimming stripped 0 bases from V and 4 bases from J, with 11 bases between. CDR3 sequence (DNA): TGTGCCAGCAGCGTAGAGGGAGGGCGCGGAAACACCATATATTTT. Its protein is CASSVEGGRGNTIYF.

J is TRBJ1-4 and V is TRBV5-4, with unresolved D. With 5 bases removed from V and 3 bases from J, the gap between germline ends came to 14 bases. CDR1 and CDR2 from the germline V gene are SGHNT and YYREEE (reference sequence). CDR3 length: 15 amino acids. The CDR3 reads CASSHSGRSNEKLFF. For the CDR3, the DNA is TGTGCCAGCAGTCACTCCGGGAGGTCTAATGAAAAACTGTTTTTT. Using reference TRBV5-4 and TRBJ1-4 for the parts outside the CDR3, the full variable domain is ETGVTQSPTHLIKTRGQQVTLRCSSQSGHNTVSWYQQALGQGPQFIFQYYREEENGRGNFPPRFSGLQFPNYSSELNVNALELDDSALYLCASSHSGRSNEKLFFGSGTQLSVL.

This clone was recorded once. The CDR3 coding sequence is TGTGCAAGTCGCTCCGGATCTATGGGCTCCGGGGAGCTGTTTTTT. Translated, it gives CASRSGSMGSGELFF. This chain uses TRBV12-2 with TRBJ2-2; the table's D gene call, TRBD1, was not cross checked with the DNA. TRBV12-2 is an annotated pseudogene. The CDR3 is made up of 15 amino acids.

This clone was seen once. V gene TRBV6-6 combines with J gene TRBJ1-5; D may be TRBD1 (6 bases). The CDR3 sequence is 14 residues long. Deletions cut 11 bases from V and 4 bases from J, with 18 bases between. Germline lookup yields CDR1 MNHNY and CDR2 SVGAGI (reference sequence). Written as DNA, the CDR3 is TGTGCCTCCGCGGGGGCGATTGCAAATCAGCCCCAGCATTTT. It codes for CASAGAIANQPQHF.

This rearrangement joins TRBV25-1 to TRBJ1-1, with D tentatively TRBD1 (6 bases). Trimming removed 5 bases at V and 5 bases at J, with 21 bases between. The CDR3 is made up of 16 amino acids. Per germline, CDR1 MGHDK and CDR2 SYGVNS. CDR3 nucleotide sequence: TGTGCCAGCAGTCCTGGAGGTGGGGGGCGTGGGACTGAAGCTTTCTTT. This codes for CASSPGGGGRGTEAFF.

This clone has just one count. The CDR3 loop reads CATRPGQALGQPQHF. The DNA for the CDR3 is TGTGCCACCCGGCCGGGACAGGCCTTAGGGCAGCCCCAGCATTTT. The rearrangement links TRBV24-1 to TRBJ1-5; TRBD1 agrees at 8 bases. V lost 9 bases, J lost 7 bases, and 13 bases stayed unmatched. From germline, CDR1 is KGHDR and CDR2 SFDVKD. The CDR3 totals 15 residues.

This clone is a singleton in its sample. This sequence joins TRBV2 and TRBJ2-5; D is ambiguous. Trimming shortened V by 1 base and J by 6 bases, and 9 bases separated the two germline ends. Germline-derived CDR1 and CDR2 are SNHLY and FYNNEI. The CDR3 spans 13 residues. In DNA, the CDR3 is TGTGCCAGCAGTGAAGGGCTTTGGAAGACCCAGTACTTC. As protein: CASSEGLWKTQYF. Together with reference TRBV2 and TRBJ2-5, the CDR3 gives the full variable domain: EPEVTQTPSHQVTQMGQEVILRCVPISNHLYFYWYRQILGQKVEFLVSFYNNEISEKSEIFDDQFSVERPDGSNFTLKIRSTKLEDSAMYFCASSEGLWKTQYFGPGTRLLVL.

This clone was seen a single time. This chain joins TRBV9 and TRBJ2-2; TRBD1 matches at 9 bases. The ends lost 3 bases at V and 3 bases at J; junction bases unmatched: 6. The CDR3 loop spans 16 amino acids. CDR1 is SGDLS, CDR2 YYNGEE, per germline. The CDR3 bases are TGTGCCAGCAGCGCGGGACAGGGATGGGACACCGGGGAGCTGTTTTTT. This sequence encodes CASSAGQGWDTGELFF. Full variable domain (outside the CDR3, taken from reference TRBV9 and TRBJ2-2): DSGVTQTPKHLITATGQRVTLRCSPRSGDLSVYWYQQSLDQGLQFLIQYYNGEERAKGNILERFSAQQFPDLHSELNLSSLELGDSALYFCASSAGQGWDTGELFFGEGSRLTVL.

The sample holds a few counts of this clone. DNA for the CDR3: TGTGCCAGCAGTGAAAGTGAGGGGAGCAACATAAGGGTCAAGCAGTACTTC. Its translation: CASSESEGSNIRVKQYF. The genes are TRBV2 and TRBJ2-7; D may correspond to TRBD1 or TRBD2 (5 bases each). The germline V gene has CDR1 SNHLY and CDR2 FYNNEI. V shed 2 bases and J shed 8 bases, with 25 bases lying between them. There are 17 residues in the CDR3.

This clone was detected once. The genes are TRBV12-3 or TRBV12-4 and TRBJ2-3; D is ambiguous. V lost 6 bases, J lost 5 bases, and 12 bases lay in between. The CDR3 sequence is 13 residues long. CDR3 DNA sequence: TGTGCCAGCAGCACTGAAGCGAGAGATACGCAGTATTTT. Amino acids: CASSTEARDTQYF.

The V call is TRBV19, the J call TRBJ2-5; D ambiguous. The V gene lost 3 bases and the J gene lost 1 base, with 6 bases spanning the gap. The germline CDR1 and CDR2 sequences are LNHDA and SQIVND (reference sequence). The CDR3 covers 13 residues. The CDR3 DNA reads TGTGCCAGTAGTATGGCGTCCCAAGAGACCCAGTACTTC. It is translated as CASSMASQETQYF.

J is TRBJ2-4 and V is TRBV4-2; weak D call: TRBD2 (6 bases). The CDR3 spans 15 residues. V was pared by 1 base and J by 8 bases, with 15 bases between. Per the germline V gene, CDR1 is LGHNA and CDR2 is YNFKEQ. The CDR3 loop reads CASSQGAGSLDIQYF. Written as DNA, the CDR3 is TGTGCCAGCAGCCAAGGGGCCGGGAGTCTAGACATTCAGTACTTC.

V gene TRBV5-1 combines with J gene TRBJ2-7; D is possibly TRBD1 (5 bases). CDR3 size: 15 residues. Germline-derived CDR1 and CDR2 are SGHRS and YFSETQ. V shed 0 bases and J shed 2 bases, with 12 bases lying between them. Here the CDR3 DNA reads TGCGCCAGCAGCTTGGCCATTGGGGCGACCTACGAGCAGTACTTC. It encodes CASSLAIGATYEQYF.

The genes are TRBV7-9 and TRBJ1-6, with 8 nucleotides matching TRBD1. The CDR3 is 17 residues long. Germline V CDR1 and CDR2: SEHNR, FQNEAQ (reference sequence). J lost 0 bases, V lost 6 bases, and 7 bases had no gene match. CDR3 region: CASRGTDRDSYNSPLHF. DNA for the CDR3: TGTGCCAGCAGAGGAACGGACAGGGACTCCTATAATTCACCCCTCCACTTT.

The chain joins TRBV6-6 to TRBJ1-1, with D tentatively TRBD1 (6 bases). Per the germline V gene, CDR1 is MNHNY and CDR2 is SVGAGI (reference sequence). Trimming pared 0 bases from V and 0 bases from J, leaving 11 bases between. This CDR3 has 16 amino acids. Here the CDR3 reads CASSYSRGGMNTEAFF. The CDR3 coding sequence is TGTGCCAGCAGTTACTCGAGGGGGGGGATGAACACTGAAGCTTTCTTT.

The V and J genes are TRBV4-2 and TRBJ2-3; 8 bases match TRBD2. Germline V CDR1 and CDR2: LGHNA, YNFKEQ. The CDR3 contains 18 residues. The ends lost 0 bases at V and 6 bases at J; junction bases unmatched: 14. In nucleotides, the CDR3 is TGTGCCAGCAGCCAAGATGGGATAGCGGGGCGTGCAGGGGATACGCAGTATTTT. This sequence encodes CASSQDGIAGRAGDTQYF.

Here the CDR3 reads CASSRPGVNYGYTF. DNA of the CDR3: TGTGCCAGCAGCCGCCCTGGGGTTAACTATGGCTACACCTTC. This chain links TRBV6-5 with TRBJ1-2, with D hard to call. The germline gives CDR1 MNHEY, CDR2 SVGAGI. Trimming removed 6 bases from V and 1 base from J, with 12 bases in between. This CDR3 is built from 14 residues.

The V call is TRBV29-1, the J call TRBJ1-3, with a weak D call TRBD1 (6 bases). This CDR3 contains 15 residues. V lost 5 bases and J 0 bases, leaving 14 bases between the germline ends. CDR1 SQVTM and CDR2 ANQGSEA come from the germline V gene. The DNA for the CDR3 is TGCAGCGTTCCCGGGACACCCGGCTCTGGAAACACCATATATTTT. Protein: CSVPGTPGSGNTIYF.